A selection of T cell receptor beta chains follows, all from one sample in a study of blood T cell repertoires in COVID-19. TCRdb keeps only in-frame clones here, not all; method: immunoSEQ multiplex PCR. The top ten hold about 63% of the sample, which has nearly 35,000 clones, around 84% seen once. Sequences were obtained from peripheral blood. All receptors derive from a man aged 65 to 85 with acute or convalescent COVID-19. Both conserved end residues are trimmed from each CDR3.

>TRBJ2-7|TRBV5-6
ASSGISAAGVLY
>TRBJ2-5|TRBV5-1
ASSLIPFETQY
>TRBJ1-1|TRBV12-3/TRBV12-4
ASSLSWAGEAF
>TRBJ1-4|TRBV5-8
ASRLGGGTNEKLF
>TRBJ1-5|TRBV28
ASSSPVGQPQH
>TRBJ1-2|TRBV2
ASSEGQGGYGYT
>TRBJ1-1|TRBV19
ASSSARDTEAF
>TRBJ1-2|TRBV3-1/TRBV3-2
ASSQEGGGYT
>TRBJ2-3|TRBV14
ASSQQVGDTQY
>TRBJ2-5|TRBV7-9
ASSLFAGAETQY
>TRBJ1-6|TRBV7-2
ASSRSGNSPLH
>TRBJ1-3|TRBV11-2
ASSPIRGRNTIY
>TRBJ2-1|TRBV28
ASQGTYNEQF
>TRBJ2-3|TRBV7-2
ASSGRASDTQY
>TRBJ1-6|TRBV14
ASSQGQGRSSPLH
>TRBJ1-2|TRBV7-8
ASSPMHRETNYGYT
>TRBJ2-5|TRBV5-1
ASSLTGFQETQY
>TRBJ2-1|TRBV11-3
ASSVQGALYNEQF
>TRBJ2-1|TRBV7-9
ASSLSSGGTEQF
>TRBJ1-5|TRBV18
ASSPQGVYQPQH
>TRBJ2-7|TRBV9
ASSRFGTGHEQY
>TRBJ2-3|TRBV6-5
ASSSRDAGETQY
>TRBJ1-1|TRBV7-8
ASSPLLEGTEAF
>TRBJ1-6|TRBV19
ASSIRDNSPLH
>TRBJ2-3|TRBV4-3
ASSHGLADTDTQY
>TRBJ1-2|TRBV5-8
ASSVSDRGYGYT
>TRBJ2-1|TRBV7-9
ASSGRGLYNEQF
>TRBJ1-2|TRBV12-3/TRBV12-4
VDRVNYGYT
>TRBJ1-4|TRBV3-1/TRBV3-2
ASSQRQLNEKLF
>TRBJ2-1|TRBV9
ASSTELAHNEQF
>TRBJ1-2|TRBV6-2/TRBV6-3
ASSIRRQGQGYT
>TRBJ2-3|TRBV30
AWKLTDTQY
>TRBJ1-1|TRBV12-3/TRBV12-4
ASSLRVGAF
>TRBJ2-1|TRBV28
ASSLTGGTRYEQF
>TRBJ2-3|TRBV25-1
ASSDPTGQGASDTQY
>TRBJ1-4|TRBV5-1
ASSLGGATNEKLF
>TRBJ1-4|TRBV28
ASSSNRQGGEKLF
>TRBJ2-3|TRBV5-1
ASSSGIVTDTQY
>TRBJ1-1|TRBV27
ASSTWTGGNTEAF
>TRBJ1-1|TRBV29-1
SVMTGSTEAF
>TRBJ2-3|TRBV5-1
ASSLVGESTDTQY
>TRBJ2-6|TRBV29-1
SVIPGQGPSGANVLT
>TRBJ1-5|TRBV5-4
ASSQDGKPQH
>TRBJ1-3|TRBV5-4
ASSRDRFPSGNTIY
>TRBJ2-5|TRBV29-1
SVEDPGTGTSGGIQETQY
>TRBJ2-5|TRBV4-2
ASSGGTSGQETQY
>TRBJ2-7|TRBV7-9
ASSLSIEREQY
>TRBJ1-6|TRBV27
ASSRGGFSPLH
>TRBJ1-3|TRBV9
ASSDSTGNTIY